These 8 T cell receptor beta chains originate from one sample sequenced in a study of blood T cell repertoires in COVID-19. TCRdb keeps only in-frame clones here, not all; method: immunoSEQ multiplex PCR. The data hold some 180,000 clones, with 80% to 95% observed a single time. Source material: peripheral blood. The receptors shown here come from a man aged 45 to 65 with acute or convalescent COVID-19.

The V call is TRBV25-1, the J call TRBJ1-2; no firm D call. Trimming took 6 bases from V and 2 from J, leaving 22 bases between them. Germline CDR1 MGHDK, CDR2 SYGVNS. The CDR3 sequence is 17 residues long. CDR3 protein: CASSQGQAGGTNYGYTF. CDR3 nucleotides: TGTGCCAGCAGCCAAGGGCAGGCCGGAGGAACGAACTATGGCTACACCTTC.

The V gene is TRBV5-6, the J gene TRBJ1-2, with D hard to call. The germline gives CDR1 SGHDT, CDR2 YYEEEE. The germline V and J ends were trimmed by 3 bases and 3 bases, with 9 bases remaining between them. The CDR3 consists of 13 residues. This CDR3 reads CASSSQVYYGYTF. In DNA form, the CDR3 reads TGTGCCAGCAGCTCCCAGGTTTACTATGGCTACACCTTC.

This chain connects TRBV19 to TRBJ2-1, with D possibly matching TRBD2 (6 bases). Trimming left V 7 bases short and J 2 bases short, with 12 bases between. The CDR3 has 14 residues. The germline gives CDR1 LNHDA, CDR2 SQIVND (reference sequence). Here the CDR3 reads CASNGGITYNEQFF. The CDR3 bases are TGTGCCAGTAATGGCGGGATAACCTACAATGAGCAGTTCTTC. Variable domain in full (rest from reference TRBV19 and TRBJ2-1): DGGITQSPKYLFRKEGQNVTLSCEQNLNHDAMYWYRQDPGQGLRLIYYSQIVNDFQKGDIAEGYSVSREKKESFPLTVTSAQKNPTAFYLCASNGGITYNEQFFGPGTRLTVL.

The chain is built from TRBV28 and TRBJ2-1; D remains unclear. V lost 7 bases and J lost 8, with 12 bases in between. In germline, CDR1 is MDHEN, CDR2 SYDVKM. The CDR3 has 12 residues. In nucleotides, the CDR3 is TGTGCCAGCACCTCCGTCGTCGATGAGCAGTTCTTC. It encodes CASTSVVDEQFF.

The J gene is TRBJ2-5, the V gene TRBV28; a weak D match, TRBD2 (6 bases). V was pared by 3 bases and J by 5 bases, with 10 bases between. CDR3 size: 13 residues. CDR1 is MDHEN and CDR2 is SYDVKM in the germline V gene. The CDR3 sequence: CASSFAGTETQYF. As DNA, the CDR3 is TGTGCCAGCAGTTTTGCGGGAACGGAGACCCAGTACTTC. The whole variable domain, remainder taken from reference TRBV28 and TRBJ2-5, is DVKVTQSSRYLVKRTGEKVFLECVQDMDHENMFWYRQDPGLGLRLIYFSYDVKMKEKGDIPEGYSVSREKKERFSLILESASTNQTSMYLCASSFAGTETQYFGPGTRLLVL.

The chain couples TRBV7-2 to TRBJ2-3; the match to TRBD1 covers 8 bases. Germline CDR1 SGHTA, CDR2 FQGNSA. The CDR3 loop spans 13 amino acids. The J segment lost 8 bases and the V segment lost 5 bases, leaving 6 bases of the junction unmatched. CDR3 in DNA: TGTGCCAGCAGCGCGGACAGGGAAGCTACGCAGTATTTT. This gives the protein CASSADREATQYF.

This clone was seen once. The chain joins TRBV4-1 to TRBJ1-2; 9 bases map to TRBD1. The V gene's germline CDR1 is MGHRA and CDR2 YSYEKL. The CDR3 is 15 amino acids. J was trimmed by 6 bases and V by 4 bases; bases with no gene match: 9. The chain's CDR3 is CASSPGQGTTHGYTF. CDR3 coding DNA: TGCGCCAGCAGCCCCGGACAGGGGACAACCCATGGCTACACCTTC.

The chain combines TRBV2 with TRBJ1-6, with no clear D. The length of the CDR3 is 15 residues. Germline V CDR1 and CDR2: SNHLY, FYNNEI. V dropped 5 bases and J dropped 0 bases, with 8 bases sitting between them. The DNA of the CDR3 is TGTGCCAGCAGTTTAGATACCTCCTATAATTCACCCCTCCACTTT. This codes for CASSLDTSYNSPLHF.